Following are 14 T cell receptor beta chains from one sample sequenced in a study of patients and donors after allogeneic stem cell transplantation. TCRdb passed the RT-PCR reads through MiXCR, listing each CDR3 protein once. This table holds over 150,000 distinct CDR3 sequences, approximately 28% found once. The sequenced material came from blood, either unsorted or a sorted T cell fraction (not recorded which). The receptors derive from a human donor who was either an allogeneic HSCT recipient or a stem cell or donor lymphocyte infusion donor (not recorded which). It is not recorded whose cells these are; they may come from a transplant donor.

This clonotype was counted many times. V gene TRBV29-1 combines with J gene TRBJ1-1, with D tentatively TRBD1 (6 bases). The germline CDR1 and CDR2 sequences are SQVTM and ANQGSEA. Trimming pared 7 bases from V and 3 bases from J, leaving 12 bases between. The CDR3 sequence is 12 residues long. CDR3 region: CSGGQRDTEAFF. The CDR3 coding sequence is TGCAGCGGTGGACAGAGGGACACTGAAGCTTTCTTT. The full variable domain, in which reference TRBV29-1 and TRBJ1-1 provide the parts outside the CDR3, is SAVISQKPSRDICQRGTSLTIQCQVDSQVTMMFWYRQQPGQSLTLIATANQGSEATYESGFVIDKFPISRPNLTFSTLTVSNMSPEDSSIYLCSGGQRDTEAFFGQGTRLTVV.

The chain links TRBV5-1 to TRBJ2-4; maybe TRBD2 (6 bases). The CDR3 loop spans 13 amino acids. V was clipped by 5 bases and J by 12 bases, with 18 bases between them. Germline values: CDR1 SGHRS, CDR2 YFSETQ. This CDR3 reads CASSRLGENNQYF. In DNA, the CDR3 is TGCGCCAGCAGTAGACTAGGGGAAAATAATCAGTACTTC.

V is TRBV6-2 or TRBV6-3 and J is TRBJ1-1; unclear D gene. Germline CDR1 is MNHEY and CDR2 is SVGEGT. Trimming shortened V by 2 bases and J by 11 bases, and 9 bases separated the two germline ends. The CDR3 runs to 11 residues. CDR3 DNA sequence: TGTGCCAGCAGTTACGAGGGAGGCGCTTTCTTT. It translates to CASSYEGGAFF.

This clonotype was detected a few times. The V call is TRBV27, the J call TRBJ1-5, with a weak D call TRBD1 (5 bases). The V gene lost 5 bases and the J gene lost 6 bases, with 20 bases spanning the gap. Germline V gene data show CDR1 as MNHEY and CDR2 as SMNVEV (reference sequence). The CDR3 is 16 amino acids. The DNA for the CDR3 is TGTGCCAGCAGTACCTCCGGGACTTTAAGGCGTCAGCCCCAGCATTTT. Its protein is CASSTSGTLRRQPQHF.

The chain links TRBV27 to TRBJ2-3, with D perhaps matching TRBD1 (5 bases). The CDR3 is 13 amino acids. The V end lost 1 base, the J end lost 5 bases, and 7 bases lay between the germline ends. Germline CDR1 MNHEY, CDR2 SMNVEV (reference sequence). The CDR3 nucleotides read TGTGCCAGCAGTTTATGGGGCGAAGATACGCAGTATTTT. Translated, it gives CASSLWGEDTQYF.

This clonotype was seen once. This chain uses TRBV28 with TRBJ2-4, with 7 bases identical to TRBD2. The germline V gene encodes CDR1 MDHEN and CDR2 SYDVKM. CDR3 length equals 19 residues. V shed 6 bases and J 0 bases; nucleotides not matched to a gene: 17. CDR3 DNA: TGTGCCAGCAGCGACGGGCTAGCGGACAAATCTGTAGCCAAAAACATTCAGTACTTC. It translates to CASSDGLADKSVAKNIQYF.

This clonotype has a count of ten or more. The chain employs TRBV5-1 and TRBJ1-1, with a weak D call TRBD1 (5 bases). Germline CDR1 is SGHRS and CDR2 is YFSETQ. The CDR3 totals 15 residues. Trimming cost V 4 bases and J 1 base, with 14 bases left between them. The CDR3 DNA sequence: TGCGCCAGCAGCCCCAGACCCGACAGGAACACTGAAGCTTTCTTT. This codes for CASSPRPDRNTEAFF.

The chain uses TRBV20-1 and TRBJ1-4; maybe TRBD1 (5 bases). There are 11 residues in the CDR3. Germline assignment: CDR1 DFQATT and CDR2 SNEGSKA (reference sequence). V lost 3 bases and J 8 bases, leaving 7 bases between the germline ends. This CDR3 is CSARGREKLFF. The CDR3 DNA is TGCAGTGCTAGGGGGCGGGAAAAACTGTTTTTT.

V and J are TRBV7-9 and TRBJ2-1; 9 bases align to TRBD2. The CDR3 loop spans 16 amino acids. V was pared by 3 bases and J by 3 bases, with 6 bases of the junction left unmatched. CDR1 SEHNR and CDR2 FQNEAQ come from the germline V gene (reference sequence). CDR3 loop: CASSFPTSGFYNEQFF. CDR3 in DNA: TGTGCCAGCAGCTTCCCGACTAGCGGTTTCTACAATGAGCAGTTCTTC.

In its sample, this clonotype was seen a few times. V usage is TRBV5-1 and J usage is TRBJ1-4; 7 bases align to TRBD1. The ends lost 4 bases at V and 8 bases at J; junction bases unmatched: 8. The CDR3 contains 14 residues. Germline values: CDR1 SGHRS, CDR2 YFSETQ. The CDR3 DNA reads TGCGCCAGCAGCCTCACAGGGGCATGGGAAAAACTGTTTTTT. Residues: CASSLTGAWEKLFF.

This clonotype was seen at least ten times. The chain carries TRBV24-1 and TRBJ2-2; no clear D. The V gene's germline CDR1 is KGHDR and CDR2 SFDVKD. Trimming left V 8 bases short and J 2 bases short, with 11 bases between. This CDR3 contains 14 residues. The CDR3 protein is CATKGQLNTGELFF. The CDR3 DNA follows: TGTGCCACCAAGGGCCAGCTAAACACCGGGGAGCTGTTTTTT.

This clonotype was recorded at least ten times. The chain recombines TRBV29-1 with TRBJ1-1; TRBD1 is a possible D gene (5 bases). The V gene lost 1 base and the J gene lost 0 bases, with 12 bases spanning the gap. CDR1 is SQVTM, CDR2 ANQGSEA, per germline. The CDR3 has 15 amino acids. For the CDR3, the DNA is TGCAGCGTTGAAGGACAGCATTGGATGAACACTGAAGCTTTCTTT. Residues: CSVEGQHWMNTEAFF. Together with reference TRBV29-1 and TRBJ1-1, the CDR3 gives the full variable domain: SAVISQKPSRDICQRGTSLTIQCQVDSQVTMMFWYRQQPGQSLTLIATANQGSEATYESGFVIDKFPISRPNLTFSTLTVSNMSPEDSSIYLCSVEGQHWMNTEAFFGQGTRLTVV.

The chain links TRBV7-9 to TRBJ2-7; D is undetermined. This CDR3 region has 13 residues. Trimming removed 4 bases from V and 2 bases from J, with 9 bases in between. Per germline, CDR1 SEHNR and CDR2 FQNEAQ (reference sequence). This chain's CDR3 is CASSYPGPYEQYF. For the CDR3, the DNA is TGTGCCAGCAGCTACCCCGGGCCCTACGAGCAGTACTTC.

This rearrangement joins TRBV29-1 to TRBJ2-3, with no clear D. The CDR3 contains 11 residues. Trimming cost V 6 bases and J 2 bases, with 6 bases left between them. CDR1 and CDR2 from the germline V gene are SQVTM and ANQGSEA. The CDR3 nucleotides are TGCAGCGTGACCTACACAGATACGCAGTATTTT. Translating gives CSVTYTDTQYF.